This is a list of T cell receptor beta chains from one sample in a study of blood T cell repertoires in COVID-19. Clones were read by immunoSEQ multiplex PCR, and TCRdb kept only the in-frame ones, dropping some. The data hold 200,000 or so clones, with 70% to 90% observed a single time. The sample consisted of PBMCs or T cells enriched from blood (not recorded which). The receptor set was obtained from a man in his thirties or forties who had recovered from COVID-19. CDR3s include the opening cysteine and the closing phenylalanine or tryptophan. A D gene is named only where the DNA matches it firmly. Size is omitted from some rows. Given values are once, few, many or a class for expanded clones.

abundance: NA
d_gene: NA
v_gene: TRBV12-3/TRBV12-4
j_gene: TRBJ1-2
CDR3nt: TGTGCCAGCAGTCTGTCGAGTTACTATGGCTACACCTTC
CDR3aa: CASSLSSYYGYTF

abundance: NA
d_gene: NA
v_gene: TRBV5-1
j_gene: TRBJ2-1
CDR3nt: TGCGCCAGCAGCTTACATCGACAGGGAGGCAATGAGCAGTTCTTC
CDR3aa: CASSLHRQGGNEQFF

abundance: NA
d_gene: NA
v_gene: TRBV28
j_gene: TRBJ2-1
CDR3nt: TGTGCCAGCAGTATACAGGGTGACCCATACAATGAGCAGTTCTTC
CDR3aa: CASSIQGDPYNEQFF

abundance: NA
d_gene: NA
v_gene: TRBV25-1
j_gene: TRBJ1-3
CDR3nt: TGTGCCAGCAGCGTACACCTCGGAAACACCATATATTTT
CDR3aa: CASSVHLGNTIYF

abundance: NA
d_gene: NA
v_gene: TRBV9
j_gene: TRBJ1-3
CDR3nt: TGTGCCAGCAGCGTAGTCGCAGGGGCTAGAAACACCATATATTTT
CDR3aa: CASSVVAGARNTIYF

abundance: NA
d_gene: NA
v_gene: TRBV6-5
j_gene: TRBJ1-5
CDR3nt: TGTGCCAGCCGGACAGCTTACAATCAGCCCCAGCATTTT
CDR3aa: CASRTAYNQPQHF

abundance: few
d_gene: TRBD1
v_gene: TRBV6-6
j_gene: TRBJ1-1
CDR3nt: TGTGCCAGCAGTCCCTGGACAGGGCCCTTGGTGAACACTGAAGCTTTCTTT
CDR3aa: CASSPWTGPLVNTEAFF

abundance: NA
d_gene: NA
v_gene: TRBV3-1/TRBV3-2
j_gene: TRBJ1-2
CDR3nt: TGTGCCAGCAGCACTACTACGGGGTTCTATGGCTACACCTTC
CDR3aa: CASSTTTGFYGYTF

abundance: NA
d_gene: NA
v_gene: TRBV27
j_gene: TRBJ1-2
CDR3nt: TGTGCCAGCAGTTTACGTACGGGAATTCACGCTCGCTACACCTTC
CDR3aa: CASSLRTGIHARYTF

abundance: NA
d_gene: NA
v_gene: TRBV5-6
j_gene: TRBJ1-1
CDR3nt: TGTGCCAGCAGCCCCATCGGTAGCCCTGAAGCTTTCTTT
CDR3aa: CASSPIGSPEAFF

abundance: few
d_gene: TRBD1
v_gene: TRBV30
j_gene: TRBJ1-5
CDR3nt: TGTGCCTGGAGTGTCCCAGGGGGGCCCCAGCATTTT
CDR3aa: CAWSVPGGPQHF

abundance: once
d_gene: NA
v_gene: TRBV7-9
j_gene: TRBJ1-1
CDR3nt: TGTGCCAGCAGCTTAGAAGGGAGGTTATTGAACACTGAAGCTTTCTTT
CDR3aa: CASSLEGRLLNTEAFF

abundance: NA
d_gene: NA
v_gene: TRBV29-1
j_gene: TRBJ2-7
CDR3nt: TGCAGCGTCCAAACGACAACCATGGAGCAGTACTTC
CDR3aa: CSVQTTTMEQYF

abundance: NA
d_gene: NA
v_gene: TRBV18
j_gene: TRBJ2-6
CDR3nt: TGTGCCAGCTCCGTCGCGTTTAGGCAGCTAGGCTCTGGGGCCAACGTCCTGACTTTC
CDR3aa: CASSVAFRQLGSGANVLTF

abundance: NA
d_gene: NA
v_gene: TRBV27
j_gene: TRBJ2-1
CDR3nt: TGTGCCAGCAGTTTAGGGGGGTCCCCCTACAATGAGCAGTTCTTC
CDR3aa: CASSLGGSPYNEQFF

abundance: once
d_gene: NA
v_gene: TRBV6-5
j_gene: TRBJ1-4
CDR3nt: TGTGCCAGTTTCAGGTTTCAAGATGAAAAACTGTTTTTT
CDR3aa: CASFRFQDEKLFF

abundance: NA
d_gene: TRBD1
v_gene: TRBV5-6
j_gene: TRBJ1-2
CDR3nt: TGTGCCAGCAGCTTGGCAGGGGGCGCTGGCTACACCTTC
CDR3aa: CASSLAGGAGYTF

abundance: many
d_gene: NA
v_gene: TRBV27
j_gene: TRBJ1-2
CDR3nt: TGTGCCACCCGACAGGACTACTATGGCTACACCTTC
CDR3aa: CATRQDYYGYTF

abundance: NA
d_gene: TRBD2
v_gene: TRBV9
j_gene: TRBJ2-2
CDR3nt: TGTGCCAGCAGCGCCCTCGTCGCTAGCGGGGGCCCCGGGGAGCTGTTTTTT
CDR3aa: CASSALVASGGPGELFF

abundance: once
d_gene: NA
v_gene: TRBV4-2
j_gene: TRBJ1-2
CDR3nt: TGTGCCAGCAGCCAAGAAACAGTCCCCGGCTACACCTTC
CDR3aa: CASSQETVPGYTF

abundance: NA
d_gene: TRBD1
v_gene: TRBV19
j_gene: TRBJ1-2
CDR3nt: TGTGCCAGTAGTAATCATGGACAGGGAAAATACTATGGCTACACCTTC
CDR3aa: CASSNHGQGKYYGYTF

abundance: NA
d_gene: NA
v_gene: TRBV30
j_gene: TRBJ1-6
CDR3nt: TGTGCCTGGAGGGGGGGAGCGGGCAATTCACCCCTCCACTTT
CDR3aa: CAWRGGAGNSPLHF

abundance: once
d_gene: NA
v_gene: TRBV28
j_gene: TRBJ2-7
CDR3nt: TGTGCCAGCAGTCCGCCCAGACAGGCCATTGGGTACGAGCAGTACTTC
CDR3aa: CASSPPRQAIGYEQYF

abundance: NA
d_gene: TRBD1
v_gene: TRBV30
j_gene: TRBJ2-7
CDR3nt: TGTGCCTGGAGTGTCCCCGGGACAGGGTATACCTACGAGCAGTACTTC
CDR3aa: CAWSVPGTGYTYEQYF

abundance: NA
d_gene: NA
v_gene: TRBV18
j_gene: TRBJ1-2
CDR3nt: TGTGCCAGCTCACCGTCCCAGGGAGGGTCTGGCTACACCTTC
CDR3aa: CASSPSQGGSGYTF

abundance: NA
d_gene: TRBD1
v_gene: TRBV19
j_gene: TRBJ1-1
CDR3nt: TGTGCCAGTCGCCGGGACAGGGATACTGAAGCTTTCTTT
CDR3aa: CASRRDRDTEAFF

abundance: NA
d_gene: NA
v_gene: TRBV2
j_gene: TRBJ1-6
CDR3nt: TGTGCCAGCAGTGAAGCCGTACAGAGCCTCCTCTATTCACCCCTCCACTTT
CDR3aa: CASSEAVQSLLYSPLHF

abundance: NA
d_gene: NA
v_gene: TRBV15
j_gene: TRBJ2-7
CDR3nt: TGTGCCACCAGCAGAGAACAGGAGGGATGGAACGAGCAGTACTTC
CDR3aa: CATSREQEGWNEQYF

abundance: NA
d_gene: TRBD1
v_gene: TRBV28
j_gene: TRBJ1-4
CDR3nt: TGTGCCAGCAGTTTTATGACAGGGAATATTATGGGTGAAAAACTGTTTTTT
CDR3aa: CASSFMTGNIMGEKLFF

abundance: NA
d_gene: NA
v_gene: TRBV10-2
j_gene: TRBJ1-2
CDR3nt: TGCGCCAGCGGGGGCGGGGGGCCAGGCTACACCTTC
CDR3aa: CASGGGGPGYTF

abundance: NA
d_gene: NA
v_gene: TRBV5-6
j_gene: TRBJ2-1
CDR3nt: TGTGCCAGCAGCTTGGTAATCAATGAGCAGTTCTTC
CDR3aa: CASSLVINEQFF

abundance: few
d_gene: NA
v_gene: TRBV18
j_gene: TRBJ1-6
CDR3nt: TGTGCCAGCTCACCATCGGCAGGGGCGGAATCACCCCTCCACTTT
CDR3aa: CASSPSAGAESPLHF

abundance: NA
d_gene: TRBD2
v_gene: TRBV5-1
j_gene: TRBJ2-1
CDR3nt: TGCGCCAGCAGTGTTAGCGGGAGCTCCTACAATGAGCAGTTCTTC
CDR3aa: CASSVSGSSYNEQFF

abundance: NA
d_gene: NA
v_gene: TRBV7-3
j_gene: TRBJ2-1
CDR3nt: TGTGCCAGCAGCCCCGATTACAGGGCCTACAATGAGCAGTTCTTC
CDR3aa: CASSPDYRAYNEQFF

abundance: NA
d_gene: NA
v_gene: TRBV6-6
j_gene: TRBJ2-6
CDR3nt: TGTGCCAGCAGCCTCTCTGGGGCCAACGTCCTGACTTTC
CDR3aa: CASSLSGANVLTF

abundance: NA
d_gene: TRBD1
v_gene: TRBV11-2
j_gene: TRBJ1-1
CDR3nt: TGTGCCAGCAGCCCGCGGACAGGGAGAGGCACTGAAGCTTTCTTT
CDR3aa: CASSPRTGRGTEAFF

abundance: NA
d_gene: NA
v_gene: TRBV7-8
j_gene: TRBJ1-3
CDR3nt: TGTGCCAGCAGCGTGAGATTTTACAGAGGAAACACCATATATTTT
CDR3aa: CASSVRFYRGNTIYF

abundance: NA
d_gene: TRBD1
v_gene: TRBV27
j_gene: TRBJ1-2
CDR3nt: TGTGCCAGCATGGGGACAGACTATGGCTACACCTTC
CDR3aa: CASMGTDYGYTF

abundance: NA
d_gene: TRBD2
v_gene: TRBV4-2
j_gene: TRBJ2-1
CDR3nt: TGTGCCAGCAGCCAAATACTAGCGGGGGGCAATGAGCAGTTCTTC
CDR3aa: CASSQILAGGNEQFF

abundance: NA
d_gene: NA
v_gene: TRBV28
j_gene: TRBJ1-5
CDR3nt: TGTGCCAGCAGCCGGGGGACTTTTACCCAGCCCCAGCATTTT
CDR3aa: CASSRGTFTQPQHF

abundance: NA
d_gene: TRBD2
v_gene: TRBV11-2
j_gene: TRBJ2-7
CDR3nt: TGTGCCAGCAGCCAAGGGATAGCGGGATCTGCTTACGAGCAGTACTTC
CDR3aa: CASSQGIAGSAYEQYF

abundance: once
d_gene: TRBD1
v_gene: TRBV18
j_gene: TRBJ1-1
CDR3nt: TGTGCCAGCTCACCACAGGGTGGACAGGGGACTGAAGCTTTCTTT
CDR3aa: CASSPQGGQGTEAFF

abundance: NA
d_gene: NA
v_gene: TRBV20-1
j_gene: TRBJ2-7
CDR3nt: TGCAGTGCCTTAATCTCCTACGAGCAGTACTTC
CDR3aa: CSALISYEQYF

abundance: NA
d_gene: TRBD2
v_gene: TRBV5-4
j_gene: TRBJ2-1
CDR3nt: TGTGCCAGCAGCTCGAAGCGGGAGGGCCCCTACAATGAGCAGTTCTTC
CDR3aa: CASSSKREGPYNEQFF

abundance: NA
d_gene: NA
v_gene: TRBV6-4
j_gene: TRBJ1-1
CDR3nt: TGTGCCAGCAGTGGGGGGCAAGATGAAGCTTTCTTT
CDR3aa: CASSGGQDEAFF

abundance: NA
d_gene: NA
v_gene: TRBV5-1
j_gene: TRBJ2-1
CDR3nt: TGCGCCAGCAGCTTGGAGCTACCGTACAATGAGCAGTTCTTC
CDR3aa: CASSLELPYNEQFF

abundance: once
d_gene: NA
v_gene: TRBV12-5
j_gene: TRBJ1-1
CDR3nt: TGTGCTAGTGGTCTTTCAGGGAACACTGAAGCTTTCTTT
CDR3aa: CASGLSGNTEAFF

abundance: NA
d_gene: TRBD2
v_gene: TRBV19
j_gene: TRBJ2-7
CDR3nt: TGTGCCAGTTCTTCAACTAGCGGCCCCTACGAGCAGTACTTC
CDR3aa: CASSSTSGPYEQYF

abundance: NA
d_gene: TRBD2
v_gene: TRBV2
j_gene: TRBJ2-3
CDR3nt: TGTGCCAGCAGTACTAGCGGGGGCCCCACAGATACGCAGTATTTT
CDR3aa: CASSTSGGPTDTQYF